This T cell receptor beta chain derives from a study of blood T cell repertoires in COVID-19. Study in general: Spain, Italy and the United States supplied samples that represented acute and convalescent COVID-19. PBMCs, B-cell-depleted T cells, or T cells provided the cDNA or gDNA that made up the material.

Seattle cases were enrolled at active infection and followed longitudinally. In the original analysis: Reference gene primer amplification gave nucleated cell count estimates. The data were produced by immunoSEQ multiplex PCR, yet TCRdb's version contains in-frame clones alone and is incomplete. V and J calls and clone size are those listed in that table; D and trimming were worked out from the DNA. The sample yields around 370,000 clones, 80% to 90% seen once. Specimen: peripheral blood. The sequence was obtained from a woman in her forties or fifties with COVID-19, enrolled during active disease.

DNA for the CDR3: TGTGCCAGCAGTTCGGGGTTAACGGACTACACAGATACGCAGTATTTT. The encoded protein is CASSSGLTDYTDTQYF. J is TRBJ2-3 and V is TRBV27; D perhaps matches TRBD2 (6 bases). CDR3 length: 16 amino acids. Per germline, CDR1 MNHEY and CDR2 SMNVEV (reference sequence). V lost 4 bases to trimming and J lost 2 bases, with 16 bases between them.